Below are 2 T cell receptor beta chains sequenced from a single sample in a study of beta chain features in type 1 diabetes. The isolated RNA, all of it, was reverse transcribed, so expressed TCRB transcripts were what got sequenced. Produced via immunoSEQ multiplex PCR; TCRdb's table is partial and in-frame only. The data contain roughly 60,000 clones, approximately 62% of them singletons. Sequenced input: Tregs from blood. These receptors all stem from a young woman in good health.

V and J are TRBV6-1 and TRBJ2-1, with 7 bases aligning to TRBD2. The germline V gene has CDR1 MNHNS and CDR2 SASEGT. This CDR3 is built from 13 residues. The trim removed 5 bases at V and 8 bases at J, leaving 6 bases unmatched. CDR3 protein: CASSSRTRYEQFF. CDR3 coding DNA: TGTGCCAGCAGTTCGCGGACTAGATATGAGCAGTTCTTC.

This clone was detected a few times. The chain couples TRBV6-6 to TRBJ1-1, with 8 bases that match TRBD1. The trim removed 2 bases at V and 5 bases at J, leaving 4 bases unmatched. CDR1 is MNHNY and CDR2 is SVGAGI in the germline V gene (reference sequence). The length of the CDR3 is 14 residues. CDR3 in amino acids: CASSYDRGRTEAFF. The CDR3 bases are TGTGCCAGCAGTTACGACAGGGGAAGGACTGAAGCTTTCTTT.